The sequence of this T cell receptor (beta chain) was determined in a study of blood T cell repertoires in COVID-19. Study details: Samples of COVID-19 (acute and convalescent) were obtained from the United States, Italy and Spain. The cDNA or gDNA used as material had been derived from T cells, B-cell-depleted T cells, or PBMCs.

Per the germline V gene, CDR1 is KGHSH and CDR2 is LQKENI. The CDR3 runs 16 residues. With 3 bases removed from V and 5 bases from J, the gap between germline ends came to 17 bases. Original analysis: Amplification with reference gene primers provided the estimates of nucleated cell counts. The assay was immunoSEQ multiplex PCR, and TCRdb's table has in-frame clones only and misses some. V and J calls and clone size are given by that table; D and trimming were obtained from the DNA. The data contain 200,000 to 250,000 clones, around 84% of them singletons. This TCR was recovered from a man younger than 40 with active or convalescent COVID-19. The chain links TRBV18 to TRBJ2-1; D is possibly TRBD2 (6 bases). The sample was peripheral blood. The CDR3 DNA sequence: TGTGCCAGCTCACCCCCCCGCGGGACCGGCCACAATGAGCAGTTCTTC. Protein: CASSPPRGTGHNEQFF.